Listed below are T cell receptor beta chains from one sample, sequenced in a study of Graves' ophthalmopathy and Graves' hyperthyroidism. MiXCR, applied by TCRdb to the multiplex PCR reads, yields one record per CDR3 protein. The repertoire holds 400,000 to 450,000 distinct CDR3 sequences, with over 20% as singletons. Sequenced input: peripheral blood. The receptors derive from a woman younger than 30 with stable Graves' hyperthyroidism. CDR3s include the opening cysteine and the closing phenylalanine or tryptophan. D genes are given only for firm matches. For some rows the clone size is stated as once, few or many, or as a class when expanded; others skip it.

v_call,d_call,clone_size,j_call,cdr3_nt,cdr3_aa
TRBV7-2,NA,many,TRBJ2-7,TGTGCCAGCAGCTTACTTTCTGGAGGTTCCTACGAGCAGTACTTC,CASSLLSGGSYEQYF
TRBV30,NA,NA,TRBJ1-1,TGTGCCTGGAGTCTCACATTAACAGTGAACACTGAAGCCTTCTTT,CAWSLTLTVNTEAFF
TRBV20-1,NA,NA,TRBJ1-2,TGCAGTGCCAGGGCTACCAACTATGGCTACACCTTC,CSARATNYGYTF
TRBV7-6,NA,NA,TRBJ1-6,TGTGCCAGCAGCTTGGCCGGGACTCCCCCAAATTCACCCCTCCACTTT,CASSLAGTPPNSPLHF
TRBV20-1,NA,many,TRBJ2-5,TGCAGTGCTTCCTTCAGGGGGGAAGACGTCGGAGAGACCCAGTACTTC,CSASFRGEDVGETQYF
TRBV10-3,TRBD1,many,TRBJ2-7,TGTGCCATCACAGCGGATCGACAGGGTAAAACCTCCTACGAGCAGTACTTC,CAITADRQGKTSYEQYF
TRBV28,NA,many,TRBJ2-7,TGTGCCAGCAGTTTTTTTATCGGCTACGAGCAGTACTTC,CASSFFIGYEQYF
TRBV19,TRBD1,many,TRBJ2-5,TGTGCCAGTAGCCAGGGGGTTAGAAAGACCCAGTACTTC,CASSQGVRKTQYF
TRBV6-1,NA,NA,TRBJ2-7,TGTGCCAGCAGCGGGAGGTGGCAGGGGACTTACGAGCAGTACTTC,CASSGRWQGTYEQYF
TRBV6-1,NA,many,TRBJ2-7,TGTGCCACCATGGAGCAGGGACGCTCCTACGAGCAGTACTTC,CATMEQGRSYEQYF
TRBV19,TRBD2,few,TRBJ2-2,TGTGCCACGCGACTAGCGGGGGTCACCGGGGAGCTGTTTTTT,CATRLAGVTGELFF
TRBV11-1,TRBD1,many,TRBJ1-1,TGTGCCAGCAGCCGACGGGACAGGGAGATGAACACTGAAGCTTTCTTT,CASSRRDREMNTEAFF
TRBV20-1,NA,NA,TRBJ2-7,TGCAGTGCTCCCTCGCGGGAAGCCATCTACGAGCAGTACTTC,CSAPSREAIYEQYF
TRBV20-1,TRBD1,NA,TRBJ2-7,TGCAGTGCTAGAAAGGACAGGGGGTCAAGAGGGAACTACGAGCAGTACTTC,CSARKDRGSRGNYEQYF
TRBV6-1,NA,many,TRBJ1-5,TGTGCCAGCGGGTATGAACGGATCAATCAGCCCCAGCATTTT,CASGYERINQPQHF
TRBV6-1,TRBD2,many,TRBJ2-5,TGTGCCAGCAGTGTCCAGGGAGGGGAGGAGACCCAGTACTTC,CASSVQGGEETQYF
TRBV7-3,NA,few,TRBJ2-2,TGTGCCAGCAGGGCTGAGCCAGCCGGGGAGCTGTTTTTT,CASRAEPAGELFF
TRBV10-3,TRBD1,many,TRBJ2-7,TGTGCCACCAACGACAGGGCGGGCGAGCAGTACTTC,CATNDRAGEQYF
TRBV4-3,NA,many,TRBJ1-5,TGCGCCAGCAGCCAAGATCAGGGAAATCAGCCCCAGCATTTT,CASSQDQGNQPQHF
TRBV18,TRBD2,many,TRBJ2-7,TGTGCCAGCTCACCGGCCAGCGGGAGTACCTACGAGCAGTACTTC,CASSPASGSTYEQYF
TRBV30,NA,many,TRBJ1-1,TGTGCCTATACTCAAAGAGTCACGGCTTTCTTT,CAYTQRVTAFF
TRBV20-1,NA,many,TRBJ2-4,TGCAGTGCGGGAGGGACAGGACCAAACATTAAGTACTTC,CSAGGTGPNIKYF
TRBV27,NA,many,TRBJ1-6,TGTGCCAGCAGTTTAGACAGGAGGCTTTCACCCCTCCACTTT,CASSLDRRLSPLHF
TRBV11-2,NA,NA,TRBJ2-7,TGTGCCAGCAGCTTAAGATTAGGGACCTCCTACGAGCAGTACTTC,CASSLRLGTSYEQYF
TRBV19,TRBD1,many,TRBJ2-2,TGTGCCAGTTGGGGACAGGGGGCGACCGGGGAGCTGTTTTTT,CASWGQGATGELFF
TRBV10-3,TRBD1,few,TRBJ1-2,TGTGCCATCAGTGCCCCCGGACAGGGATGGGGCTACACCTTC,CAISAPGQGWGYTF
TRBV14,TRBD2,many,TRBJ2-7,TGTGCCAGCAGCCACCAGCGGGGGGACTACGAGCAGTACTTC,CASSHQRGDYEQYF
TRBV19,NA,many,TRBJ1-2,TGTGCCAGTAGTACCCAGGGAAACTATGGCTACACCTTC,CASSTQGNYGYTF
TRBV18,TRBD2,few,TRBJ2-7,TGTGCCAGCTCACATCCCACGCGGGGGGACTCCTACGAGCAGTACTTC,CASSHPTRGDSYEQYF
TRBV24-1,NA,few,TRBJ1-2,TGTGCCACCAGTGATTTGTTAGGCCAGAGCGGCTACACCTTC,CATSDLLGQSGYTF
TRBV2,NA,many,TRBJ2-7,TGTGCCAGCAGTGAAAGTAACCTCTTGAGCTCCTACGAGCAGTACTTC,CASSESNLLSSYEQYF
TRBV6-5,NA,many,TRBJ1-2,TGTGCCAGCAGTTACGATCGGTTTGGAGGCTACACCTTC,CASSYDRFGGYTF
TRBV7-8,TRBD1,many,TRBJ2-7,TGTGCCAGCACTCAAGGGACAGGTACCTACGAGCAGTACTTC,CASTQGTGTYEQYF
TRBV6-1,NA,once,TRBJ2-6,TGTGCCAGCAGCGAAGCTACTGGGGCCAACGTCCTGACTTTC,CASSEATGANVLTF
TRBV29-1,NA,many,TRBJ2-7,TGCAGCGTCTCCTTGGACTGGCGCGAGCAGTACTTC,CSVSLDWREQYF
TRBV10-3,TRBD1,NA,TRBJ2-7,TGTGCCATCCTTAACCGAACGGGACAGAGCTCCTACGAGCAGTACTTC,CAILNRTGQSSYEQYF
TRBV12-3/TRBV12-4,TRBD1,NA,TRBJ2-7,TGTGCCAGCAGCCCGAGGAGCGGGACAGGGAAATACGAGCAGTACTTC,CASSPRSGTGKYEQYF
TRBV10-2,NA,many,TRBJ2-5,TGCGCCAGCAGTGAGTCGAGACAACAAGAGACCCAGTACTTC,CASSESRQQETQYF
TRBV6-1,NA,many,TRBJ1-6,TGTGCCAGCAGTGAAGGAAGGGGATCACCCCTCCACTTT,CASSEGRGSPLHF
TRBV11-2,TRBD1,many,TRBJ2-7,TGTGCCAGCAGCTTAGATCTACGACAGGGGGCGTACGAGCAGTACTTC,CASSLDLRQGAYEQYF
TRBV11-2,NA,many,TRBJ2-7,TGTGCCAGCAGCTTAGAAGGGTTCTCCTCCTACGAGCAGTACTTC,CASSLEGFSSYEQYF
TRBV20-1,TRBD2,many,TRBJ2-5,TGCAGTGCTAGGTTCAGGACTAGCGGGAGGTTTGACGAGACCCAGTACTTC,CSARFRTSGRFDETQYF
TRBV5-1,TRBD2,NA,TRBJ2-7,TGCGCCAGCAGGACGAAGGGGTCAGGACTAGCGGGAGTCCCGATTGCCTACGAGCAGTACTTC,CASRTKGSGLAGVPIAYEQYF
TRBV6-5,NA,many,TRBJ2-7,TGTGCCAGCGAACCTGGGACCACCTACGAGCAGTACTTC,CASEPGTTYEQYF
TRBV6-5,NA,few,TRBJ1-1,TGTGCCAGCAGTCTACAGGGCTTCGCCACTGAAGCTTTCTTT,CASSLQGFATEAFF
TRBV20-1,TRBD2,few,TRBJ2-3,TGCAGTGCTCTTCTAGCGGGAGTGGCAGATACGCAGTATTTT,CSALLAGVADTQYF
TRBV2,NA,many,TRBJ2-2,TGTGCCAGCAGAAATTCGGGGGAGCTGTTTTTT,CASRNSGELFF
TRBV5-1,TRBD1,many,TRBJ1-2,TGCGCCAGCAGCACCAAAACAGGGGCCTATGGCTACACCTTC,CASSTKTGAYGYTF
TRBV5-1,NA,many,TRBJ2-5,TGCGCCAGCAGCTTGGAGGTGGCAGGGTCCGAGACCCAGTACTTC,CASSLEVAGSETQYF
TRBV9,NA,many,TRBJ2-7,TGTGCCAGCAGCTCCGGGGGTTACCCCTACGAGCAGTACTTC,CASSSGGYPYEQYF
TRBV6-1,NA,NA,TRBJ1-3,TGTGCCAGCAGGTCTGGACGGCGGAGAAACACCATATATTTT,CASRSGRRRNTIYF
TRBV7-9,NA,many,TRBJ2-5,TGTGCCGGCACATCTAGGCGGGGAAAAGAAGAGACCCAGTACTTC,CAGTSRRGKEETQYF
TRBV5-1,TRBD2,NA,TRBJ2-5,TGCGCCAGCAGCATACTAGGGACTAGCGGCCAAGAGACCCAGTACTTC,CASSILGTSGQETQYF